These 30 T cell receptor beta chains originate from one sample sequenced in a study of control samples from healthy donors and cancer patients. Only in-frame clones appear in the TCRdb table, and some are missing; sequencing was by immunoSEQ multiplex PCR. The sample yields about 110,000 clones, around four fifths seen once. What was sequenced was blood. All receptors come from a woman between 50 and 59 years old in good health.

The rearrangement uses TRBV25-1 and TRBJ1-2; D perhaps matches TRBD1 (6 bases). Germline V CDR1 and CDR2: MGHDK, SYGVNS. The CDR3 extends over 10 amino acids. Trimming stripped 10 bases from V and 7 bases from J, with 10 bases between. In DNA, the CDR3 is TGTGCCACACGACAGGTTGGCTACACCTTC. It yields the protein CATRQVGYTF.

The CDR3 loop reads CASSVLRGASTDTQYF. The DNA of the CDR3 is TGTGCCAGCAGCGTCCTACGGGGGGCGAGCACAGATACGCAGTATTTT. V usage is TRBV13 and J usage is TRBJ2-3; a possible D gene is TRBD2 (7 bases). In germline, CDR1 is PRHDT, CDR2 FYEKMQ (reference sequence). The CDR3 has 16 amino acids. V gave up 5 bases and J gave up 0 bases, with 15 bases separating them.

The chain couples TRBV28 to TRBJ1-2, with D possibly TRBD1 on 6 matching bases. Trimming cost V 7 bases and J 8 bases, with 23 bases left between them. The CDR3 has 15 amino acids. In germline, CDR1 is MDHEN, CDR2 SYDVKM. CDR3 sequence reads: CASTPVGGWAYGYTF. The CDR3 DNA reads TGTGCCAGCACCCCCGTAGGGGGGTGGGCTTACGGCTACACCTTC.

The chain is built from TRBV5-5 and TRBJ1-2; D is uncertain. The germline V and J ends were trimmed by 0 bases and 2 bases, with 8 bases remaining between them. The V gene's germline CDR1 is SGHKS and CDR2 YYEKEE (reference sequence). The CDR3 sequence is 14 residues long. The DNA for the CDR3 is TGTGCCAGCAGCTTGGAAATCTTCAACTATGGCTACACCTTC. Protein product: CASSLEIFNYGYTF.

The chain employs TRBV6-2 or TRBV6-3 and TRBJ1-2, with no clear D. The CDR3 length is 12 residues. With 5 bases removed from V and 4 bases from J, the gap between germline ends came to 8 bases. CDR1 MNHEY and CDR2 SVGEGT come from the germline V gene. CDR3 in amino acids: CASSRGSYGYTF. CDR3 bases: TGTGCCAGCAGTCGTGGAAGCTATGGCTACACCTTC.

This clone was counted once. This CDR3 is CSVARRSSYNEQFF. The CDR3 DNA sequence: TGCAGCGTTGCTCGGCGGAGCTCCTACAATGAGCAGTTCTTC. V and J are TRBV29-1 and TRBJ2-1; D remains ambiguous. CDR1 SQVTM and CDR2 ANQGSEA come from the germline V gene. V was clipped by 4 bases and J by 0 bases, with 10 bases between them. This CDR3 has 14 amino acids.

The sample holds one count of this clone. The chain carries TRBV18 and TRBJ2-5; 10 nucleotides line up with TRBD1. CDR3 size: 15 residues. CDR1 and CDR2 (germline): KGHSH, LQKENI. With V trimmed by 5 bases and J by 5 bases, 8 bases remained unmatched. The CDR3 here is CASSYRTGGTETQYF. The CDR3 nucleotides are TGTGCCAGCTCATACCGGACAGGGGGGACCGAGACCCAGTACTTC. The entire variable domain, with the rest obtained from reference TRBV18 and TRBJ2-5, is as follows: NAGVMQNPRHLVRRRGQEARLRCSPMKGHSHVYWYRQLPEEGLKFMVYLQKENIIDESGMPKERFSAEFPKEGPSILRIQQVVRGDSAAYFCASSYRTGGTETQYFGPGTRLLVL.

V gene TRBV11-3 combines with J gene TRBJ1-5, with 9 nucleotides matching TRBD1. This CDR3 contains 17 residues. With V trimmed by 1 base and J by 2 bases, 6 bases remained unmatched. Looked up from germline, CDR1 is SGHNT and CDR2 is YENEEA. This CDR3 reads CASSLGRTGERNQPQHF. CDR3 coding DNA: TGTGCCAGCAGCTTAGGCCGGACAGGGGAACGCAATCAGCCCCAGCATTTT. The full variable domain, completed using reference TRBV11-3 and TRBJ1-5, is EAGVVQSPRYKIIEKKQPVAFWCNPISGHNTLYWYLQNLGQGPELLIRYENEEAVDDSQLPKDRFSAERLKGVDSTLKIQPAELGDSAVYLCASSLGRTGERNQPQHFGDGTRLSIL.

J is TRBJ2-7 and V is TRBV7-2; TRBD1 matches 7 bases. Germline V lookup: CDR1 SGHTA, CDR2 FQGNSA. The CDR3 sequence is 13 residues long. The trim removed 5 bases at V and 7 bases at J, leaving 8 bases unmatched. The CDR3 here is CASSESTGWEQYF. The CDR3 coding sequence is TGTGCCAGCAGCGAGTCGACAGGGTGGGAGCAGTACTTC.

The chain has TRBV6-5 and TRBJ2-1; D is perhaps TRBD2 (6 bases). Germline V CDR1 and CDR2: MNHEY, SVGAGI. V lost 6 bases, J lost 12 bases, and 24 bases lay in between. The length of the CDR3 is 15 residues. CDR3 in DNA: TGTGCCAGCAGCTCCCGGGACTCTAAATACCTGGCGCAGTTCTTC. Translation: CASSSRDSKYLAQFF.

V gene TRBV7-3 combines with J gene TRBJ2-2; tentatively, D is TRBD1 or TRBD2 (5 bases each). CDR1 SGHTA and CDR2 FQGTGA come from the germline V gene. There are 16 residues in the CDR3. Trimming pared 1 base from V and 7 bases from J, leaving 16 bases between. CDR3 DNA: TGTGCCAGCAGCTTAATACGCAGGGAGAAAGGCGGGGAGCTGTTTTTT. It is translated as CASSLIRREKGGELFF.

V and J are TRBV5-4 and TRBJ1-3; D is possibly TRBD1 (5 bases). Looked up from germline, CDR1 is SGHNT and CDR2 is YYREEE (reference sequence). The CDR3 sequence is 14 residues long. The V end lost 3 bases, the J end lost 4 bases, and 11 bases lay between the germline ends. The CDR3: CASSWGLAGNTIYF. In nucleotides, the CDR3 is TGTGCCAGCAGCTGGGGGTTAGCCGGAAACACCATATATTTT.

As to this clone: Other DNA sequences from this sample encode an identical CDR3 as well. The rearrangement joins TRBV5-4 to TRBJ2-7, with a weak D call TRBD2 (6 bases). V was cut by 4 bases and J by 1 base, with 15 bases left in between. CDR1 is SGHNT, CDR2 YYREEE, per germline (reference sequence). CDR3 length: 15 amino acids. CDR3 coding DNA: TGTGCCAGCAGCCCCGGGGGACGGGTTTCCTACGAGCAGTACTTC. Protein sequence: CASSPGGRVSYEQYF.

The chain is built from TRBV25-1 and TRBJ1-2; D unclear. The CDR3 is 14 amino acids. The V end lost 2 bases, the J end lost 2 bases, and 9 bases lay between the germline ends. From germline, CDR1 is MGHDK and CDR2 SYGVNS. The chain's CDR3 is CASSEMGRNYGYTF. Here the CDR3 DNA reads TGTGCCAGCAGTGAAATGGGCAGGAACTATGGCTACACCTTC.

This rearrangement joins TRBV19 to TRBJ1-1; D is undetermined. There are 13 residues in the CDR3. Germline V lookup: CDR1 LNHDA, CDR2 SQIVND (reference sequence). Between the trimmed V and J ends, which lost 11 bases and 4 bases, there was a span of 17 bases. The CDR3 spells CASAGRAGTEAFF. The CDR3 nucleotides read TGTGCCTCCGCCGGCCGGGCGGGCACTGAAGCTTTCTTT.

This clone appeared a few times. This sequence joins TRBV6-4 and TRBJ1-6, with TRBD1 matching 7 bases. Germline-derived CDR1 and CDR2 are MRHNA and SNTAGT. This CDR3 contains 15 residues. The V segment lost 4 bases and the J segment 7 bases; nucleotides outside the gene matches: 7. The CDR3 sequence is CASSVSPGQNSPLHF. The DNA of the CDR3 is TGTGCCAGCAGTGTCTCCCCGGGACAGAATTCACCCCTCCACTTT.

The rearrangement links TRBV19 to TRBJ2-2; no firm D call. Germline loops: CDR1 LNHDA, CDR2 SQIVND (reference sequence). This CDR3 region has 12 residues. Trimming cost V 7 bases and J 3 bases, with 6 bases left between them. The CDR3 DNA reads TGTGCCAGTAACGTCTACACCGGGGAGCTGTTTTTT. The encoded protein is CASNVYTGELFF. The entire variable domain, with the rest obtained from reference TRBV19 and TRBJ2-2, is as follows: DGGITQSPKYLFRKEGQNVTLSCEQNLNHDAMYWYRQDPGQGLRLIYYSQIVNDFQKGDIAEGYSVSREKKESFPLTVTSAQKNPTAFYLCASNVYTGELFFGEGSRLTVL.

In its sample, this clone was seen a few times. V is TRBV5-6 and J is TRBJ1-4, with TRBD1 matching over 10 bases. The V gene's germline CDR1 is SGHDT and CDR2 YYEEEE. Unmatched junction bases numbered 11, after V lost 7 bases and J lost 8 bases. The CDR3 sequence is 15 residues long. CDR3 protein: CASSRGGQGSEKLFF. CDR3 nucleotide sequence: TGTGCCAGCTCCCGGGGGGGACAGGGGAGCGAAAAACTGTTTTTT.

This sequence joins TRBV19 and TRBJ2-2; TRBD1 agrees at 7 bases. V lost 6 bases, J lost 6 bases, and 10 bases stayed unmatched. The CDR3 extends over 15 amino acids. Germline CDR1 is LNHDA and CDR2 is SQIVND (reference sequence). CDR3 residues: CASRAYRQGPGELFF. The CDR3, as DNA: TGTGCCAGTAGGGCCTACCGACAGGGTCCCGGGGAGCTGTTTTTT.

The chain carries TRBV29-1 and TRBJ1-3; D is ambiguous. The CDR3 is 14 residues long. Germline V gives CDR1 SQVTM, CDR2 ANQGSEA. The V and J ends lost 3 bases and 4 bases respectively, with 13 bases between them. The chain's CDR3 is CSVEGRMRGNTIYF. CDR3 nucleotide sequence: TGCAGCGTTGAGGGCAGGATGAGGGGAAACACCATATATTTT.

V is TRBV7-2 and J is TRBJ1-6, with 7 bases identical to TRBD1. Germline loops: CDR1 SGHTA, CDR2 FQGNSA. The CDR3 totals 14 residues. V was clipped by 4 bases and J by 10 bases; unmatched bases: 7. DNA of the CDR3: TGTGCCAGCAGCTCGAAACAGGGGTGGTCACCCCTCCACTTT. Amino acid sequence: CASSSKQGWSPLHF.

The chain has TRBV6-4 and TRBJ1-1; no clear D gene. The germline CDR1 and CDR2 sequences are MRHNA and SNTAGT. This CDR3 contains 13 residues. The V end was cut by 2 bases, the J end by 1 base, with 5 bases between. The DNA of the CDR3 is TGTGCCAGCAGTGACGGACGGAACACTGAAGCTTTCTTT. Translating it yields CASSDGRNTEAFF.

The sample holds one count of this clone. The chain recombines TRBV6-5 with TRBJ1-1, with D unresolved. V gave up 0 bases and J gave up 0 bases, with 11 bases separating them. The CDR3 covers 16 residues. CDR1 is MNHEY and CDR2 is SVGAGI in the germline V gene. CDR3 nucleotides: TGTGCCAGCAGTTACTCGAGGCAGAGCCTGAACACTGAAGCTTTCTTT. Amino acid sequence: CASSYSRQSLNTEAFF.

The rearrangement uses TRBV7-8 and TRBJ2-1, with 15 bases matching TRBD2. CDR1 and CDR2 from the germline V gene are SGHVS and FQNEAQ. The V and J ends lost 1 base and 10 bases, in that order; junction bases with no gene match: 5. The CDR3 has 16 residues. This CDR3 is CASSLDGTSGGLEQFF. The CDR3 bases are TGTGCCAGCAGCTTAGATGGGACTAGCGGGGGGTTGGAGCAGTTCTTC.

V and J are TRBV14 and TRBJ1-1; D remains ambiguous. Germline V gene sequence: CDR1 SGHDN, CDR2 FVKESK. V gave up 3 bases and J gave up 4 bases, with 12 bases separating them. This CDR3 is 14 amino acids long. This CDR3 is CASSQVAGRTEAFF. CDR3 sequence (DNA): TGTGCCAGCAGCCAGGTGGCAGGCCGCACTGAAGCTTTCTTT.

The V gene is TRBV12-3 or TRBV12-4, the J gene TRBJ1-2; TRBD1 might be the D (5 bases). The CDR3 contains 12 residues. Trimming pared 4 bases from V and 8 bases from J, leaving 11 bases between. The CDR3 reads CASSYQGHGYTF. The CDR3 region has the DNA TGTGCCAGCAGTTATCAGGGTCACGGCTACACCTTC.

This clone was recorded once. The J gene is TRBJ1-3, the V gene TRBV6-1; the match to TRBD1 covers 10 bases. Germline lookup yields CDR1 MNHNS and CDR2 SASEGT. The CDR3 runs to 17 residues. V lost 3 bases and J lost 2; bases outside the gene matches: 7. In nucleotides, the CDR3 is TGTGCCAGCAGTGATCCCGACGGGACAGGGGCTGGAAACACCATATATTTT. Encoded protein: CASSDPDGTGAGNTIYF.

V usage is TRBV27 and J usage is TRBJ1-1; 8 nucleotides match TRBD1. The CDR3 covers 17 residues. Germline lookup yields CDR1 MNHEY and CDR2 SMNVEV (reference sequence). Trimming cost V 1 base and J 0 bases; bases outside gene matches: 7. The chain's CDR3 is CASSLYSGTGVNTEAFF. In DNA, the CDR3 is TGTGCCAGCAGTTTATATTCTGGGACAGGAGTGAACACTGAAGCTTTCTTT.

The chain links TRBV6-4 to TRBJ2-3; D may be TRBD2 (6 bases). Trimming took off 0 bases at V and 1 base at J, with 11 bases between the two ends. The CDR3 contains 16 residues. Germline CDR1 MRHNA, CDR2 SNTAGT. The CDR3 protein is CASSDSRGGGTDTQYF. The CDR3 DNA is TGTGCCAGCAGTGACTCAAGGGGAGGCGGCACAGATACGCAGTATTTT.

This chain connects TRBV18 to TRBJ2-5, with unresolved D. The CDR3 is 12 amino acids. The germline V gene has CDR1 KGHSH and CDR2 LQKENI. Trimming took off 2 bases at V and 5 bases at J, with 6 bases between the two ends. The CDR3 nucleotides read TGTGCCAGCTCACCATCGTCTGAGACCCAGTACTTC. Protein product: CASSPSSETQYF.